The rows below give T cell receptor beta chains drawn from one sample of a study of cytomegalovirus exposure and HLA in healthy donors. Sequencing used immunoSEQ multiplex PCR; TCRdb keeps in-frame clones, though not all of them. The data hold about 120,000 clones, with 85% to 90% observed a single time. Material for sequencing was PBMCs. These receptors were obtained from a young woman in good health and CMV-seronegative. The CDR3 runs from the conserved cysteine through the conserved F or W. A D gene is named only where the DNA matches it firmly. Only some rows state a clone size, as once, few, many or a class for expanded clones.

CDR3aa: CASSLEGRGWETQYF; CDR3nt: TGTGCCAGCAGCTTGGAGGGCAGGGGATGGGAGACCCAGTACTTC; v_gene: TRBV5-6; d_gene: NA; j_gene: TRBJ2-5; abundance: NA
CDR3aa: CASKSSGQDRGTQYF; CDR3nt: TGTGCCAGCAAAAGTTCGGGACAGGACCGAGGTACGCAGTATTTT; v_gene: TRBV2; d_gene: TRBD1; j_gene: TRBJ2-3; abundance: NA
CDR3aa: CASSQERGLGNSPLHF; CDR3nt: TGCGCCAGCAGCCAAGAACGAGGACTAGGTAATTCACCCCTCCACTTT; v_gene: TRBV4-3; d_gene: NA; j_gene: TRBJ1-6; abundance: NA
CDR3aa: CASSLGPGSSGANVLTF; CDR3nt: TGTGCCAGCAGCTTGGGGCCAGGGTCCTCTGGGGCCAACGTCCTGACTTTC; v_gene: TRBV5-4; d_gene: NA; j_gene: TRBJ2-6; abundance: NA
CDR3aa: CASRPPGTSGSSYNEQFF; CDR3nt: TGTGCCAGCAGGCCTCCGGGGACTAGCGGGAGCTCCTACAATGAGCAGTTCTTC; v_gene: TRBV7-9; d_gene: TRBD2; j_gene: TRBJ2-1; abundance: NA
CDR3aa: CASSEGSVIDSPLHF; CDR3nt: TGTGCCAGCAGTGAAGGGTCAGTGATTGATTCACCCCTCCACTTT; v_gene: TRBV6-1; d_gene: NA; j_gene: TRBJ1-6; abundance: NA
CDR3aa: CASSAVTGRGSGELFF; CDR3nt: TGTGCCAGCAGCGCGGTTACTGGGCGGGGCTCCGGGGAGCTGTTTTTT; v_gene: TRBV5-4; d_gene: NA; j_gene: TRBJ2-2; abundance: NA
CDR3aa: CASSEGTSGPLLYNEQFF; CDR3nt: TGTGCCAGCAGTGAAGGCACTAGCGGCCCCCTACTCTACAATGAGCAGTTCTTC; v_gene: TRBV2; d_gene: TRBD2; j_gene: TRBJ2-1; abundance: NA
CDR3aa: CASSLGTLTMGYTF; CDR3nt: TGTGCCAGCAGCTTAGGGACACTAACTATGGGCTACACCTTC; v_gene: TRBV7-9; d_gene: NA; j_gene: TRBJ1-2; abundance: NA
CDR3aa: CASSLRVGGYTF; CDR3nt: TGTGCCAGCAGCTTGCGGGTAGGAGGCTACACCTTC; v_gene: TRBV5-6; d_gene: NA; j_gene: TRBJ1-2; abundance: NA
CDR3aa: CASSPDSLYGYTF; CDR3nt: TGTGCCAGCTCACCCGACAGCCTCTATGGCTACACCTTC; v_gene: TRBV18; d_gene: NA; j_gene: TRBJ1-2; abundance: NA
CDR3aa: CASALGSGDLTDTQYF; CDR3nt: TGCGCCAGCGCACTTGGTAGCGGGGACCTCACAGATACGCAGTATTTT; v_gene: TRBV10-1; d_gene: TRBD2; j_gene: TRBJ2-3; abundance: few
CDR3aa: CASSLSTGIYGYTF; CDR3nt: TGTGCCAGCAGTTTATCCACGGGGATCTATGGCTACACCTTC; v_gene: TRBV27; d_gene: NA; j_gene: TRBJ1-2; abundance: NA
CDR3aa: CASSPLVVNQPQHF; CDR3nt: TGTGCCAGCAGCCCGTTGGTAGTCAATCAGCCCCAGCATTTT; v_gene: TRBV7-2; d_gene: NA; j_gene: TRBJ1-5; abundance: NA
CDR3aa: CASSLYEGGLGANVLTF; CDR3nt: TGTGCCAGCAGCTTGTACGAGGGGGGGCTAGGGGCCAACGTCCTGACTTTC; v_gene: TRBV5-4; d_gene: NA; j_gene: TRBJ2-6; abundance: NA
CDR3aa: CATHRQGQGNEKLFF; CDR3nt: TGTGCCACCCATCGCCAGGGACAGGGGAATGAAAAACTGTTTTTT; v_gene: TRBV19; d_gene: TRBD1; j_gene: TRBJ1-4; abundance: NA
CDR3aa: CSGLGGSSYNEQFF; CDR3nt: TGCAGCGGGCTGGGGGGGTCGTCCTACAATGAGCAGTTCTTC; v_gene: TRBV29-1; d_gene: TRBD2; j_gene: TRBJ2-1; abundance: NA